The source of this T cell receptor beta chain is a study of blood T cell repertoires in COVID-19. The overall study: Donors in the United States, Italy and Spain gave samples during acute or convalescent COVID-19. The analysed material was cDNA or gDNA that came from T cells, B-cell-depleted T cells, or PBMCs.

The authors' processing: Nucleated cell number was recorded as an estimate derived from reference gene primer amplification. Profiling relied on immunoSEQ multiplex PCR, and the TCRdb table lists in-frame clones only, not all of them. That table is the source of V, J and clone size, and D and trimming were worked out from the DNA. The sample holds about 380,000 clones, roughly 80% seen once. This clone was recorded many times. The CDR3 is made up of 13 amino acids. V lost 2 bases and J 2 bases, leaving 8 bases between the germline ends. Germline V lookup: CDR1 SGHKS, CDR2 YYEKEE (reference sequence). The gene calls are TRBV5-5 and TRBJ2-7; no firm D call. The sequencing input was peripheral blood. The source is a human donor with acute or convalescent COVID-19. The donor label of this sample is uncertain. CDR3 sequence: CASSFGSTYEQYF. The CDR3 DNA follows: TGTGCCAGCAGCTTCGGGTCAACCTACGAGCAGTACTTC.